This entry lists 3 T cell receptor beta chains sequenced from one sample in a study of shared clonotypes between healthy human individuals. Assay used: immunoSEQ multiplex PCR; TCRdb lists only in-frame clones, some missing. The repertoire includes approximately 2,300,000 clones, 85% to 95% of them detected once, and about 0.41% sits in the top ten. The sample was naive CD4+ T cells from PBMCs. The subset denotes: CD45RA+ positively selected. The receptors were gathered from a man aged 18 to 30 in good health. Some clones in this sample may be carry-over from other donors' samples.

The CDR3 sequence is CASSSQIFTGELFF. The CDR3 coding sequence is TGTGCCAGTAGTTCTCAGATTTTCACCGGGGAGCTGTTTTTT. The chain carries TRBV19 and TRBJ2-2; D is ambiguous. Germline CDR1 LNHDA, CDR2 SQIVND (reference sequence). The germline V and J ends were trimmed by 5 bases and 4 bases, with 11 bases remaining between them. CDR3 size: 14 residues.

The V gene is TRBV5-1, the J gene TRBJ2-3, with D possibly matching TRBD1 (6 bases). The CDR3 is 16 amino acids. Trimming removed 0 bases at V and 2 bases at J, with 13 bases between. Looked up from germline, CDR1 is SGHRS and CDR2 is YFSETQ. The CDR3 nucleotides read TGCGCCAGCAGCTTGGAGACAGGCCGAAACACAGATACGCAGTATTTT. It codes for CASSLETGRNTDTQYF.

The genes are TRBV19 and TRBJ1-2; D gene uncertain. The length of the CDR3 is 15 residues. Trimming removed 1 base from V and 1 base from J, with 10 bases in between. The V gene's germline CDR1 is LNHDA and CDR2 SQIVND (reference sequence). CDR3 sequence reads: CASSIVPRSNYGYTF. The CDR3 region has the DNA TGTGCCAGTAGTATAGTCCCCCGGAGTAACTATGGCTACACCTTC.